The source of this T cell receptor (beta chain) is a study of blood T cell repertoires in COVID-19. Study context: Samples of COVID-19 (acute and convalescent) were obtained from the United States, Italy and Spain. PBMCs, B-cell-depleted T cells, or T cells were the source of the cDNA or gDNA that made up the material.

In the original analysis: Estimation of nucleated cell counts was performed using reference gene primer amplification. Sequencing used immunoSEQ multiplex PCR; TCRdb keeps in-frame clones, though not all of them. V and J calls and clone size are given by that table; D and trimming were obtained from the DNA. The table lists over 90,000 clones, 80% to 90% of them singletons. Seattle researchers signed up patients amid active infection and tracked them longitudinally. Germline V lookup: CDR1 LGHNT, CDR2 FRNRAP. The CDR3 spans 17 residues. The V segment lost 6 bases and the J segment 3 bases; nucleotides outside the gene matches: 13.

Sequences were obtained from peripheral blood. The gene calls are TRBV12-5 and TRBJ2-3; 9 nucleotides match TRBD2. The clonotype comes from a man of 80 years or more with COVID-19, enrolled during active disease. CDR3 amino acids: CASGRGGGAEVTDTQYF. CDR3 sequence (DNA): TGTGCTAGTGGAAGAGGCGGGGGGGCCGAGGTAACAGATACGCAGTATTTT.